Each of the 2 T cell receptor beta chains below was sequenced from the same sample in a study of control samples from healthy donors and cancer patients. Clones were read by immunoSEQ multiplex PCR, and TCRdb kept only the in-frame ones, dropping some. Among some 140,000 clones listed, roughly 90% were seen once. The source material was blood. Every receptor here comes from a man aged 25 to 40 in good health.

The DNA for the CDR3 is TGTGCCAGCAGCTTAGGACGGAAAGAGACCCAGTACTTC. Translation gives CASSLGRKETQYF. This rearrangement joins TRBV13 to TRBJ2-5, with D unresolved. This CDR3 has 13 residues. V was pared by 0 bases and J by 3 bases, with 5 bases between. CDR1 and CDR2 from the germline V gene are PRHDT and FYEKMQ (reference sequence).

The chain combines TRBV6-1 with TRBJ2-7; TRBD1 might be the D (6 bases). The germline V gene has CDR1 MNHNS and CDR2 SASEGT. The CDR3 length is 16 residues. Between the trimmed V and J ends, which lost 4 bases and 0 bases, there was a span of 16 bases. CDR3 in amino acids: CASSGEPGHSSYEQYF. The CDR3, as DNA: TGTGCCAGCAGTGGGGAGCCGGGACACAGCTCCTACGAGCAGTACTTC.